The 32 T cell receptor beta chains in this list originate from one sample, sequenced in a study of human T cells and chemical hapten exposure. Time point defined: patch test 3, about 24 weeks after DPC sensitization. Treatment denoted: therapeutic diphenylcyclopropenone sensitization with weekly scalp DPC. TCRdb passed the RACE reads through MiXCR, listing each CDR3 protein once. Here the sample spans about 170,000 distinct CDR3 sequences, 25% to 30% being singletons. Source: whole blood, taken in connection with sensitization to the hapten diphenylcyclopropenone (DPC). These receptor sequences come from a woman aged 18-29 years with alopecia areata. Some clones in this sample may be carry-over from other donors' samples.

As to this clonotype: This may arise from a read error, as a much more abundant clone is one base away. DNA for the CDR3: TGTGCCAGCAGCGTCCCCTGGCCCTCGGGGAGCAATGAGCAGTTCTTC. Translating gives CASSVPWPSGSNEQFF. V is TRBV11-3 and J is TRBJ2-1, with D possibly matching TRBD2 (5 bases). Trimming removed 5 bases at V and 6 bases at J, with 20 bases between. In germline, CDR1 is SGHNT, CDR2 YENEEA. This CDR3 is built from 16 residues.

This clonotype was counted only a few times. This chain links TRBV12-3 or TRBV12-4 with TRBJ1-4, with 10 bases that match TRBD1. This CDR3 is built from 13 residues. Unmatched junction bases numbered 2, after V lost 6 bases and J lost 7 bases. The CDR3 protein is CASRRDRGEKLFF. CDR3 bases: TGTGCCAGCAGACGGGACAGGGGTGAAAAACTGTTTTTT.

J is TRBJ2-3 and V is TRBV27; the D call may be TRBD1 or TRBD2 (5 bases each). V lost 3 bases to trimming and J lost 10 bases, with 17 bases between them. The germline V gene has CDR1 MNHEY and CDR2 SMNVEV (reference sequence). This CDR3 is built from 14 residues. The CDR3 here is CASSFIGASEAQYF. The CDR3 DNA follows: TGTGCCAGCAGTTTTATCGGGGCCAGTGAGGCGCAGTATTTT.

J is TRBJ2-7 and V is TRBV6-2 or TRBV6-3; 10 nucleotides match TRBD2. Germline values: CDR1 MNHEY, CDR2 SVGEGT. The trim removed 6 bases at V and 2 bases at J, leaving 4 bases unmatched. This CDR3 comprises 14 residues. The CDR3 nucleotides read TGTGCCAGCAGGGGTAGCGGGAGGACCTACGAGCAGTACTTC. Its translation: CASRGSGRTYEQYF.

The chain couples TRBV25-1 to TRBJ2-7, with D perhaps TRBD1 (6 bases). Germline CDR1 is MGHDK and CDR2 is SYGVNS. The CDR3 spans 13 residues. The ends were cut back, 7 bases at V and 6 bases at J, with 16 bases in the middle. The CDR3 region is CASTGTQGSEQYF. CDR3 DNA: TGTGCCAGCACCGGGACCCAGGGGTCCGAGCAGTACTTC.

The V call is TRBV5-1, the J call TRBJ1-2; TRBD1 is a possible D gene (5 bases). This CDR3 contains 17 residues. Per germline, CDR1 SGHRS and CDR2 YFSETQ. The germline V and J ends were trimmed by 0 bases and 7 bases, with 22 bases remaining between them. The CDR3 loop is CASSLEMRTHMQAGYTF. As DNA, the CDR3 is TGCGCCAGCAGCTTGGAAATGAGGACACACATGCAGGCTGGCTACACCTTC.

This chain links TRBV4-2 with TRBJ2-2, with TRBD2 matching over 9 bases. The V and J ends lost 0 bases and 3 bases, in that order; junction bases with no gene match: 5. Germline CDR1 reads LGHNA; CDR2 reads YNFKEQ. The CDR3 runs to 17 residues. The CDR3 spells CASSQESSGGYTGELFF. CDR3 DNA: TGTGCCAGCAGCCAAGAATCCAGCGGGGGGTACACCGGGGAGCTGTTTTTT.

The chain links TRBV7-2 to TRBJ2-7; the D gene is possibly TRBD1 (5 bases). V lost 5 bases and J 3 bases, leaving 8 bases between the germline ends. Germline CDR1 is SGHTA and CDR2 is FQGNSA. The CDR3 has 12 amino acids. CDR3 region: CASSLQVYEQYF. DNA for the CDR3: TGTGCCAGCAGCCTACAGGTCTACGAGCAGTACTTC. The whole variable domain, filled in from reference TRBV7-2 and TRBJ2-7, reads GAGVSQSPSNKVTEKGKDVELRCDPISGHTALYWYRQSLGQGLEFLIYFQGNSAPDKSGLPSDRFSAERTGGSVSTLTIQRTQQEDSAVYLCASSLQVYEQYFGPGTRLTVT.

This clonotype has a handful of counts. The chain joins TRBV3-1 to TRBJ1-1; no clear D gene. The CDR3 extends over 14 amino acids. Deletions cut 3 bases from V and 8 bases from J, with 16 bases between. CDR1 and CDR2 from the germline V gene are LGHDT and YNNKEL (reference sequence). CDR3 residues: CASSHSDTTSEAFF. For the CDR3, the DNA is TGTGCCAGCAGCCATTCCGACACTACCTCCGAAGCTTTCTTT.

The V and J genes are TRBV20-1 and TRBJ2-3; no definite D call. This CDR3 region has 16 residues. CDR1 and CDR2 from the germline V gene are DFQATT and SNEGSKA (reference sequence). Trimming removed 0 bases from V and 0 bases from J, with 13 bases in between. DNA for the CDR3: TGCAGTGCTAGAGATTCCCGTACAGAGAGCACAGATACGCAGTATTTT. This codes for CSARDSRTESTDTQYF.

CDR3 protein: CAISESRRDKYEQYF. CDR3 in DNA: TGTGCCATCAGTGAGTCGAGGCGGGACAAGTACGAGCAGTACTTC. V gene TRBV10-3 combines with J gene TRBJ2-7; D tentatively fits TRBD1 or TRBD2 (6 bases each). Per germline, CDR1 ENHRY and CDR2 SYGVKD. The CDR3 consists of 15 residues. Trimming removed 0 bases from V and 4 bases from J, with 13 bases in between.

Here the CDR3 DNA reads TGTGCCAGCAGCTTAAAAGGCGGGCCCGGGCCCTATGGCTACACCTTC. Translation gives CASSLKGGPGPYGYTF. V usage is TRBV11-2 and J usage is TRBJ1-2; D not resolved. V lost 2 bases, J lost 4 bases, and 17 bases lay in between. Germline-derived CDR1 and CDR2 are SGHAT and FQNNGV. The CDR3 runs to 16 residues.

The chain joins TRBV7-8 to TRBJ2-1; the D is unclear. The germline V and J ends were trimmed by 5 bases and 5 bases, with 10 bases remaining between them. Germline V gives CDR1 SGHVS, CDR2 FQNEAQ. This CDR3 has 13 amino acids. This chain's CDR3 is CASSHGPNNEQFF. CDR3 DNA sequence: TGTGCCAGCAGCCACGGACCCAACAATGAGCAGTTCTTC. The variable domain in full, with the rest retrieved from reference TRBV7-8 and TRBJ2-1, is GAGVSQSPRYKVAKRGQDVALRCDPISGHVSLFWYQQALGQGPEFLTYFQNEAQLDKSGLPSDRFFAERPEGSVSTLKIQRTQQEDSAVYLCASSHGPNNEQFFGPGTRLTVL.

This clonotype was seen a handful of times. This rearrangement joins TRBV5-1 to TRBJ2-5, with unresolved D. V lost 0 bases to trimming and J lost 3 bases, with 3 bases between them. This CDR3 comprises 12 residues. CDR1 is SGHRS and CDR2 is YFSETQ in the germline V gene. CDR3 loop: CASSLGKETQYF. Here the CDR3 DNA reads TGCGCCAGCAGCTTGGGTAAAGAGACCCAGTACTTC.

This chain links TRBV7-9 with TRBJ1-4, with 7 nucleotides matching TRBD1. With 5 bases clipped from V and 8 bases from J, the junction kept 11 bases outside the gene matches. CDR3 length: 15 residues. Per germline, CDR1 SEHNR and CDR2 FQNEAQ (reference sequence). CDR3 nucleotide sequence: TGTGCCAGCAGCCCCCCGACAGGGAGTACCGAAAAACTGTTTTTT. Translating gives CASSPPTGSTEKLFF.

This clonotype has more than one count but fewer than ten. The J gene is TRBJ2-5, the V gene TRBV3-1; 12 nucleotides match TRBD2. Per germline, CDR1 LGHDT and CDR2 YNNKEL (reference sequence). The trim removed 4 bases at V and 5 bases at J, leaving 14 bases unmatched. CDR3 length: 18 residues. The CDR3 is CASSLGTSGLVAGETQYF. Here the CDR3 DNA reads TGTGCCAGCAGCCTCGGGACTAGCGGGCTCGTGGCGGGTGAGACCCAGTACTTC.

The genes are TRBV9 and TRBJ1-1; tentative D call: TRBD1 (5 bases). Germline V lookup: CDR1 SGDLS, CDR2 YYNGEE. The CDR3 runs to 14 residues. V lost 0 bases and J lost 5, with 11 bases in between. CDR3 loop: CASSVERGGTEAFF. The CDR3 DNA reads TGTGCCAGCAGCGTAGAAAGGGGAGGGACTGAAGCTTTCTTT. The entire variable domain, with the rest obtained from reference TRBV9 and TRBJ1-1, is as follows: DSGVTQTPKHLITATGQRVTLRCSPRSGDLSVYWYQQSLDQGLQFLIQYYNGEERAKGNILERFSAQQFPDLHSELNLSSLELGDSALYFCASSVERGGTEAFFGQGTRLTVV.

The chain couples TRBV12-3 or TRBV12-4 to TRBJ2-5; possible D gene TRBD2, 5 bases. The CDR3 sequence is 15 residues long. V lost 3 bases and J 5 bases, leaving 16 bases between the germline ends. As DNA, the CDR3 is TGTGCCAGCAGTTTTGTGAGGGTCGGTCAGGAGACCCAGTACTTC. Translating it yields CASSFVRVGQETQYF.

The gene calls are TRBV6-4 and TRBJ1-5; TRBD1 is a possible D gene (5 bases). Germline V gene data show CDR1 as MRHNA and CDR2 as SNTAGT. The CDR3 runs to 13 residues. The V end was cut by 3 bases, the J end by 7 bases, with 10 bases between. CDR3 nucleotide sequence: TGTGCCAGCAGTGAGAGGGGAGGGCAGCCCCAGCATTTT. Amino acids: CASSERGGQPQHF.

The chain combines TRBV7-8 with TRBJ1-6; D is ambiguous. Trimming pared 5 bases from V and 10 bases from J, leaving 15 bases between. This CDR3 is 14 amino acids long. Germline CDR1 SGHVS, CDR2 FQNEAQ. In DNA form, the CDR3 reads TGTGCCAGCAGCCCTCTTCTATCTAGCTCACCCCTCCACTTT. Its protein product is CASSPLLSSSPLHF.

This chain links TRBV6-5 with TRBJ2-7, with D perhaps matching TRBD2 (6 bases). Germline V CDR1 and CDR2: MNHEY, SVGAGI. The CDR3 length is 13 residues. Trimming took 6 bases from V and 3 from J, leaving 12 bases between them. The CDR3 DNA reads TGTGCCAGCAGAGGTTCGGGAGACTACGAGCAGTACTTC. Protein sequence: CASRGSGDYEQYF.

V usage is TRBV27 and J usage is TRBJ1-2, with 8 nucleotides matching TRBD1. V was pared by 7 bases and J by 2 bases, with 9 bases of the junction left unmatched. The CDR3 contains 15 residues. Germline V CDR1 and CDR2: MNHEY, SMNVEV (reference sequence). DNA for the CDR3: TGTGCCAGCAAAAGCCCCAGGGGGCAAAACTATGGCTACACCTTC. Its translation: CASKSPRGQNYGYTF.

J is TRBJ2-2 and V is TRBV15; tentatively, D is TRBD1 or TRBD2 (5 bases each). The CDR3 runs 15 residues. CDR1 LNHNV and CDR2 YYDKDF come from the germline V gene (reference sequence). The germline V and J ends were trimmed by 2 bases and 7 bases, with 14 bases remaining between them. The DNA of the CDR3 is TGTGCCACCAGCAGATCCCTCCTGGGGGACGGGGAGCTGTTTTTT. Encoded protein: CATSRSLLGDGELFF.

The sample holds a few counts of this clonotype. CDR3 protein: CASSSPYGSQETQYF. Written as DNA, the CDR3 is TGCGCCAGCAGCTCCCCGTATGGAAGCCAAGAGACCCAGTACTTC. This chain connects TRBV5-1 to TRBJ2-5; D is undetermined. CDR3 length equals 15 residues. Trimming cost V 3 bases and J 1 base, with 13 bases left between them. Per germline, CDR1 SGHRS and CDR2 YFSETQ.

V usage is TRBV7-2 and J usage is TRBJ2-3, with D possibly being TRBD1 or TRBD2 (5 bases each). The V end was cut by 5 bases, the J end by 4 bases, with 25 bases between. This CDR3 spans 18 amino acids. Per germline, CDR1 SGHTA and CDR2 FQGNSA. CDR3 sequence: CASSPSRLTMGVADTQYF. The CDR3 DNA sequence: TGTGCCAGCAGCCCCTCTAGGTTGACTATGGGGGTTGCAGATACGCAGTATTTT.

In nucleotides, the CDR3 is TGCAGTGCTAGAGTAGCGGGAGCTCGAGAGACCCAGTACTTC. This gives the protein CSARVAGARETQYF. V usage is TRBV20-1 and J usage is TRBJ2-5; TRBD2 agrees at 9 bases. Germline V gene lookup returns CDR1 DFQATT and CDR2 SNEGSKA (reference sequence). J gave up 4 bases and V 1 base, and 4 bases lay outside the gene matches. CDR3 length: 14 amino acids.

The chain recombines TRBV7-9 with TRBJ2-2; no clear D. Germline assignment: CDR1 SEHNR and CDR2 FQNEAQ (reference sequence). There are 13 residues in the CDR3. The ends were cut back, 5 bases at V and 4 bases at J, with 8 bases in the middle. CDR3 region: CASSTWTTGELFF. The CDR3 coding sequence is TGTGCCAGCAGCACATGGACCACCGGGGAGCTGTTTTTT. Full variable domain (remainder filled in from reference TRBV7-9 and TRBJ2-2): DTGVSQNPRHKITKRGQNVTFRCDPISEHNRLYWYRQTLGQGPEFLTYFQNEAQLEKSRLLSDRFSAERPKGSFSTLEIQRTEQGDSAMYLCASSTWTTGELFFGEGSRLTVL.

This clonotype appeared once. V and J are TRBV29-1 and TRBJ2-1, with 10 bases aligning to TRBD2. Germline lookup yields CDR1 SQVTM and CDR2 ANQGSEA. This CDR3 is built from 15 residues. With V trimmed by 4 bases and J by 9 bases, 12 bases remained unmatched. The CDR3 DNA follows: TGCAGCGTTGGAGCTAGCGGGAGTCCCCGGGGTGAGCAGTTCTTC. Protein: CSVGASGSPRGEQFF.

This clonotype was found a few times. This chain connects TRBV27 to TRBJ2-7; a possible D gene is TRBD2 (6 bases). The V end lost 5 bases, the J end lost 5 bases, and 22 bases lay between the germline ends. Germline lookup yields CDR1 MNHEY and CDR2 SMNVEV (reference sequence). The CDR3 has 16 amino acids. CDR3 sequence reads: CASSPRDSAARHEQYF. CDR3 nucleotide sequence: TGTGCCAGCAGTCCCCGGGACTCCGCCGCTCGGCACGAGCAGTACTTC.

This clonotype was observed a handful of times. The gene calls are TRBV12-3 or TRBV12-4 and TRBJ1-5; no firm D call. The length of the CDR3 is 13 residues. V was trimmed by 6 bases and J by 7 bases, leaving 13 bases between them. CDR3 DNA: TGTGCCAGCAGCTGGGCGGACTTGCAGCCCCAGCATTTT. This encodes CASSWADLQPQHF.

This clonotype was observed many times. The chain combines TRBV6-2 or TRBV6-3 with TRBJ2-7; D may be TRBD2 (5 bases). Looked up from germline, CDR1 is MNHEY and CDR2 is SVGEGT. This CDR3 contains 13 residues. The V and J ends lost 5 bases and 6 bases respectively, with 14 bases between them. This CDR3 reads CASSTGDWGEQYF. The CDR3, as DNA: TGTGCCAGCAGTACCGGGGATTGGGGCGAGCAGTACTTC.

The chain has TRBV5-1 and TRBJ2-7; D remains ambiguous. Trimming pared 0 bases from V and 7 bases from J, leaving 11 bases between. This CDR3 region has 13 residues. Germline V gene lookup returns CDR1 SGHRS and CDR2 YFSETQ. CDR3 residues: CASSLEAPWEQYF. DNA for the CDR3: TGCGCCAGCAGCTTGGAGGCACCTTGGGAGCAGTACTTC.